Listed below are T cell receptor beta chains from one sample, sequenced in a study of blood T cell repertoires in COVID-19. Libraries were prepared by immunoSEQ multiplex PCR; TCRdb keeps only in-frame clonotypes and omits some of them. The sample lists 140,000 to 150,000 clones; around 85% were seen once. Material for sequencing was peripheral blood. The receptors stem from a woman aged 55-75 years with COVID-19, enrolled during active disease. The CDR3 runs from the conserved cysteine through the conserved F or W. Fields, in order: D gene, clone size, J gene, V gene, CDR3 protein, CDR3 DNA. The D gene is left open where the match is weak. Some rows mark clone size as missing; the rest say once, few, many or name a class of expanded clone.

d_call: TRBD1; clone_size: .; j_call: TRBJ2-2; v_call: TRBV7-3; cdr3_aa: CASSNQGQANTGELFF; cdr3_nt: TGTGCCAGCAGCAACCAGGGACAGGCGAACACCGGGGAGCTGTTTTTT
d_call: TRBD1; clone_size: .; j_call: TRBJ1-4; v_call: TRBV5-8; cdr3_aa: CASSLGTAATNEKLFF; cdr3_nt: TGTGCCAGCAGCCTAGGGACAGCTGCAACTAATGAAAAACTGTTTTTT
d_call: .; clone_size: .; j_call: TRBJ2-6; v_call: TRBV5-6; cdr3_aa: CASSSLDSPKGAGANVLTF; cdr3_nt: TGTGCCAGCAGCTCGTTGGACAGTCCTAAGGGCGCTGGGGCCAACGTCCTGACTTTC
d_call: .; clone_size: .; j_call: TRBJ1-1; v_call: TRBV15; cdr3_aa: CATSRAPEAFF; cdr3_nt: TGTGCCACCAGCAGAGCTCCTGAAGCTTTCTTT
d_call: TRBD1; clone_size: .; j_call: TRBJ1-2; v_call: TRBV6-5; cdr3_aa: CASSSTGYYGYTF; cdr3_nt: TGTGCCAGCAGTTCGACAGGGTACTATGGCTACACCTTC
d_call: TRBD1; clone_size: .; j_call: TRBJ1-6; v_call: TRBV10-3; cdr3_aa: CATTHGTDNSPLHF; cdr3_nt: TGTGCCACCACGCACGGGACAGATAATTCACCCCTCCACTTT
d_call: TRBD1; clone_size: .; j_call: TRBJ1-3; v_call: TRBV2; cdr3_aa: CASRGPGGLVGNTIYF; cdr3_nt: TGTGCCAGCAGAGGTCCAGGGGGACTCGTTGGAAACACCATATATTTT
d_call: .; clone_size: .; j_call: TRBJ2-1; v_call: TRBV4-1; cdr3_aa: CASSHESGPVQFF; cdr3_nt: TGCGCCAGCAGCCACGAATCAGGGCCGGTTCAGTTCTTC
d_call: TRBD2; clone_size: .; j_call: TRBJ2-3; v_call: TRBV5-1; cdr3_aa: CASMLRGDADTQYF; cdr3_nt: TGCGCCAGCATGTTACGGGGGGACGCAGATACGCAGTATTTT
d_call: TRBD1; clone_size: .; j_call: TRBJ2-6; v_call: TRBV2; cdr3_aa: CASSEGGWDSSSGANVLTF; cdr3_nt: TGTGCCAGCAGTGAAGGGGGGTGGGACAGTTCCTCTGGGGCCAACGTCCTGACTTTC
d_call: .; clone_size: .; j_call: TRBJ2-1; v_call: TRBV11-3; cdr3_aa: CASSRGWQGFNNEQFF; cdr3_nt: TGTGCCAGCAGCAGGGGGTGGCAGGGTTTCAACAATGAGCAGTTCTTC
d_call: .; clone_size: many; j_call: TRBJ1-1; v_call: TRBV6-5; cdr3_aa: CASRHWEGGDTEAFF; cdr3_nt: TGTGCCAGCCGTCACTGGGAGGGTGGGGACACTGAAGCTTTCTTT
d_call: .; clone_size: .; j_call: TRBJ1-6; v_call: TRBV25-1; cdr3_aa: CASSEARGWPLHF; cdr3_nt: TGTGCCAGCAGTGAAGCCCGGGGATGGCCCCTCCACTTT
d_call: .; clone_size: .; j_call: TRBJ1-2; v_call: TRBV10-2; cdr3_aa: CASSQTDSPRNGYTF; cdr3_nt: TGCGCCAGCAGTCAAACGGACAGTCCGAGGAATGGCTACACCTTC
d_call: TRBD2; clone_size: .; j_call: TRBJ2-2; v_call: TRBV7-8; cdr3_aa: CASSSLAGGTGELFF; cdr3_nt: TGTGCCAGCAGCTCCCTAGCGGGGGGGACCGGGGAGCTGTTTTTT
d_call: .; clone_size: few; j_call: TRBJ1-5; v_call: TRBV30; cdr3_aa: CAWSPLLRDIDQPQHF; cdr3_nt: TGTGCCTGGAGTCCTCTCCTCCGGGACATCGATCAGCCCCAGCATTTT
d_call: TRBD1; clone_size: once; j_call: TRBJ1-6; v_call: TRBV9; cdr3_aa: CASSPRDRGNSPLHF; cdr3_nt: TGTGCCAGCAGCCCACGGGACAGGGGAAATTCACCCCTCCACTTT
d_call: .; clone_size: .; j_call: TRBJ2-1; v_call: TRBV5-1; cdr3_aa: CASSSNPSSYNEQFF; cdr3_nt: TGCGCCAGCAGCTCAAACCCGAGCTCCTACAATGAGCAGTTCTTC
d_call: .; clone_size: .; j_call: TRBJ2-1; v_call: TRBV3-1/TRBV3-2; cdr3_aa: CASSQDIAGSYNEQFF; cdr3_nt: TGTGCCAGCAGCCAAGATATTGCGGGTTCCTACAATGAGCAGTTCTTC
d_call: .; clone_size: .; j_call: TRBJ1-2; v_call: TRBV15; cdr3_aa: CATSSTGPGGYTF; cdr3_nt: TGTGCCACCAGCAGTACAGGGCCGGGGGGCTACACCTTC
d_call: .; clone_size: .; j_call: TRBJ2-2; v_call: TRBV7-9; cdr3_aa: CASTAGPGVTGELFF; cdr3_nt: TGTGCATCCACAGCTGGTCCCGGGGTCACCGGGGAGCTGTTTTTT
d_call: TRBD1; clone_size: .; j_call: TRBJ2-7; v_call: TRBV2; cdr3_aa: CATGTGYYEQYF; cdr3_nt: TGTGCCACCGGGACAGGTTACTACGAGCAGTACTTC
d_call: .; clone_size: few; j_call: TRBJ2-2; v_call: TRBV3-1/TRBV3-2; cdr3_aa: CASTNQGFETGELFF; cdr3_nt: TGTGCCAGCACAAACCAGGGGTTTGAAACCGGGGAGCTGTTTTTT
d_call: TRBD2; clone_size: .; j_call: TRBJ2-7; v_call: TRBV15; cdr3_aa: CATSSGKWTSGPYEQYF; cdr3_nt: TGTGCCACCAGCAGCGGGAAGTGGACTAGCGGTCCCTACGAGCAGTACTTC
d_call: TRBD1; clone_size: .; j_call: TRBJ1-5; v_call: TRBV19; cdr3_aa: CASSIDPRTGYLQPQHF; cdr3_nt: TGTGCCAGTAGTATAGATCCCCGGACAGGGTACCTTCAGCCCCAGCATTTT
d_call: .; clone_size: .; j_call: TRBJ2-3; v_call: TRBV16; cdr3_aa: CASSQFGVPDTQYF; cdr3_nt: TGTGCCAGCAGCCAATTCGGGGTTCCAGATACGCAGTATTTT
d_call: TRBD1; clone_size: .; j_call: TRBJ2-1; v_call: TRBV5-1; cdr3_aa: CASSLWGRQGTYNEQFF; cdr3_nt: TGCGCCAGCAGCTTGTGGGGTAGACAGGGGACCTACAATGAGCAGTTCTTC
d_call: TRBD2; clone_size: once; j_call: TRBJ2-5; v_call: TRBV18; cdr3_aa: CASSPRTLAGVQETQYF; cdr3_nt: TGTGCCAGCTCACCACGAACGCTAGCGGGGGTGCAAGAGACCCAGTACTTC
d_call: .; clone_size: .; j_call: TRBJ2-7; v_call: TRBV7-9; cdr3_aa: CASSPRDWAYEQYF; cdr3_nt: TGTGCCAGCAGCCCCCGGGACTGGGCCTACGAGCAGTACTTC
d_call: TRBD1; clone_size: once; j_call: TRBJ1-4; v_call: TRBV18; cdr3_aa: CASSPRLGDRAEKLFF; cdr3_nt: TGTGCCAGCTCACCTCGTTTAGGGGACAGAGCTGAAAAACTGTTTTTT
d_call: .; clone_size: .; j_call: TRBJ1-5; v_call: TRBV4-3; cdr3_aa: CASSQETRGGHSNQPQHF; cdr3_nt: TGCGCCAGCAGCCAAGAAACCAGGGGCGGGCATAGCAATCAGCCCCAGCATTTT
d_call: .; clone_size: .; j_call: TRBJ1-3; v_call: TRBV19; cdr3_aa: CASSYRRYSGNTIYF; cdr3_nt: TGTGCCAGTAGTTATCGCAGGTACTCTGGAAACACCATATATTTT
d_call: .; clone_size: .; j_call: TRBJ1-1; v_call: TRBV7-2; cdr3_aa: CASSLVSRDTEAFF; cdr3_nt: TGTGCCAGCAGCTTAGTCTCCAGGGACACTGAAGCTTTCTTT
d_call: .; clone_size: .; j_call: TRBJ1-1; v_call: TRBV13; cdr3_aa: CASSLDGVEAFF; cdr3_nt: TGTGCCAGCAGCTTAGACGGGGTAGAAGCTTTCTTT
d_call: TRBD1; clone_size: .; j_call: TRBJ2-3; v_call: TRBV11-1; cdr3_aa: CASSLYRGSTDTQYF; cdr3_nt: TGTGCCAGCAGCCTTTACAGGGGGAGTACAGATACGCAGTATTTT
d_call: TRBD1; clone_size: .; j_call: TRBJ1-2; v_call: TRBV30; cdr3_aa: CAWRDRIFGGYGYTF; cdr3_nt: TGTGCCTGGAGGGACAGGATCTTCGGGGGATATGGCTACACCTTC
d_call: TRBD1; clone_size: .; j_call: TRBJ1-3; v_call: TRBV4-3; cdr3_aa: CASSPPTGSSGNTIYF; cdr3_nt: TGCGCCAGCAGCCCTCCGACAGGGTCCTCTGGAAACACCATATATTTT
d_call: .; clone_size: .; j_call: TRBJ2-7; v_call: TRBV14; cdr3_aa: CASSDKRQVGEQYF; cdr3_nt: TGTGCCAGCAGCGATAAACGACAGGTGGGCGAGCAGTACTTC
d_call: TRBD1; clone_size: .; j_call: TRBJ1-6; v_call: TRBV19; cdr3_aa: CASSGDSSYNSPLHF; cdr3_nt: TGTGCCAGTAGCGGGGACAGCTCCTATAATTCACCCCTCCACTTT
d_call: TRBD2; clone_size: .; j_call: TRBJ2-3; v_call: TRBV29-1; cdr3_aa: CSVGAGGAVADTQYF; cdr3_nt: TGCAGCGTTGGAGCCGGGGGGGCGGTAGCAGATACGCAGTATTTT
d_call: TRBD1; clone_size: .; j_call: TRBJ2-5; v_call: TRBV25-1; cdr3_aa: CASSETGQGNLETQYF; cdr3_nt: TGTGCCAGCAGTGAAACAGGACAGGGGAATTTAGAGACCCAGTACTTC
d_call: .; clone_size: few; j_call: TRBJ1-5; v_call: TRBV5-5; cdr3_aa: CASSLSRQAYSNQPQHF; cdr3_nt: TGTGCCAGCAGCTTGTCCCGACAGGCTTATAGCAATCAGCCCCAGCATTTT
d_call: TRBD2; clone_size: .; j_call: TRBJ2-5; v_call: TRBV3-1/TRBV3-2; cdr3_aa: CASSQGLAGVETQYF; cdr3_nt: TGTGCCAGCAGCCAAGGACTAGCGGGGGTGGAGACCCAGTACTTC
d_call: .; clone_size: .; j_call: TRBJ1-1; v_call: TRBV18; cdr3_aa: CASSPSTGMNTEAFF; cdr3_nt: TGTGCCAGCTCACCAAGTACAGGGATGAACACTGAAGCTTTCTTT
d_call: .; clone_size: .; j_call: TRBJ1-6; v_call: TRBV27; cdr3_aa: CATQAAGMGSPLHF; cdr3_nt: TGTGCCACCCAGGCGGCAGGGATGGGTTCACCCCTCCACTTT
d_call: TRBD1; clone_size: .; j_call: TRBJ1-1; v_call: TRBV28; cdr3_aa: CASSPTGGNTEAFF; cdr3_nt: TGTGCCAGCAGTCCCACAGGGGGGAACACTGAAGCTTTCTTT
d_call: TRBD1; clone_size: once; j_call: TRBJ1-1; v_call: TRBV9; cdr3_aa: CASSATGGTEAFF; cdr3_nt: TGTGCCAGCAGCGCTACAGGGGGAACTGAAGCTTTCTTT